The present TCR beta chain was sequenced within a study of T-cell reconstitution after alpha-beta-depleted transplantation in children. The ends lost 2 bases at V and 4 bases at J; junction bases unmatched: 11. The CDR3 totals 16 residues. Looked up from germline, CDR1 is DFQATT and CDR2 is SNEGSKA (reference sequence). Unique molecular identifiers were incorporated when the TCRbeta library was constructed. TCRdb re-analysed the PCR reads in MiXCR, keeping a single row per CDR3 protein. The top ten clones hold roughly 6% of a sample with approximately 400,000 distinct CDR3 sequences, 11% of them seen once.

The TCR originated in a human donor who donated a stem cell graft to a child with acute myeloid leukemia. Sequenced here: PBMCs from the stem cell graft donor, sampled from the stem cell graft. The chain combines TRBV20-1 with TRBJ2-1; the match to TRBD2 covers 7 bases. The CDR3, as DNA: TGCAGTGCTAGATTCGAGAGGCTAGCGGTTTACAATGAGCAGTTCTTC. This encodes CSARFERLAVYNEQFF.